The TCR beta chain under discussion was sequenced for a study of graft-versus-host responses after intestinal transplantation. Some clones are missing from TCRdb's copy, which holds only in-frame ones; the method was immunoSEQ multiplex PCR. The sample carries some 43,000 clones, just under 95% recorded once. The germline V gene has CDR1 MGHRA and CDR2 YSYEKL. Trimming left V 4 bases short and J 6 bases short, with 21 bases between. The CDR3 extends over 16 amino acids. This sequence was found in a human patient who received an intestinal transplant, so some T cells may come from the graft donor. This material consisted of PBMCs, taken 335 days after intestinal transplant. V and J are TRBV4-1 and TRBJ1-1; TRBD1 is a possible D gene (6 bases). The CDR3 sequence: CASSRASQGIEAEAFF. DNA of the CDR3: TGCGCCAGCAGCCGAGCCTCCCAGGGGATCGAGGCTGAAGCTTTCTTT.